Sequencing of this T cell receptor (beta chain) was carried out in a study of technical replicates of blood from a handful of donors. Trimming pared 0 bases from V and 4 bases from J, leaving 13 bases between. The CDR3 is 16 residues long. Germline V gene lookup returns CDR1 MNHNY and CDR2 SVGAGI (reference sequence). Generated by immunoSEQ multiplex PCR, the TCRdb table keeps only in-frame clones and is missing some. The top ten clones hold about 3.6% of a sample with 40,000 to 60,000 clones, about 94% of them seen once. This clonotype originated in a human donor in good health. Some clones in this sample may be carry-over from other donors' samples. The chain joins TRBV6-6 to TRBJ1-5, with D maybe TRBD1 (5 bases). Sequenced material: PBMCs. CDR3 amino acids: CASSYSIRTLNQPQHF. The CDR3 region has the DNA TGTGCCAGCAGTTACTCGATACGGACACTAAATCAGCCCCAGCATTTT.